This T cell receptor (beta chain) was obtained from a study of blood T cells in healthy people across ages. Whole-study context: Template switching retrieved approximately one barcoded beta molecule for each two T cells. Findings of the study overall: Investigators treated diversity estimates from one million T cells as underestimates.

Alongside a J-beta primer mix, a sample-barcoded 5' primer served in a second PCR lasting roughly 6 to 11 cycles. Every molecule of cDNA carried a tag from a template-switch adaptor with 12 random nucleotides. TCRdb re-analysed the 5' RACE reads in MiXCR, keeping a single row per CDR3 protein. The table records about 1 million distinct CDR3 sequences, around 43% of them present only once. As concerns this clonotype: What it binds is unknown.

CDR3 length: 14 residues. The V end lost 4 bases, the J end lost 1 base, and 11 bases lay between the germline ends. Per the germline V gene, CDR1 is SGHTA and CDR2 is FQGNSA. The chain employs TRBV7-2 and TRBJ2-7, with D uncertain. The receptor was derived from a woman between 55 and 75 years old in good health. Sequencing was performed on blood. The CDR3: CASSSWTESYEQYF. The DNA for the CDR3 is TGTGCCAGCAGCTCGTGGACCGAATCCTACGAGCAGTACTTC.